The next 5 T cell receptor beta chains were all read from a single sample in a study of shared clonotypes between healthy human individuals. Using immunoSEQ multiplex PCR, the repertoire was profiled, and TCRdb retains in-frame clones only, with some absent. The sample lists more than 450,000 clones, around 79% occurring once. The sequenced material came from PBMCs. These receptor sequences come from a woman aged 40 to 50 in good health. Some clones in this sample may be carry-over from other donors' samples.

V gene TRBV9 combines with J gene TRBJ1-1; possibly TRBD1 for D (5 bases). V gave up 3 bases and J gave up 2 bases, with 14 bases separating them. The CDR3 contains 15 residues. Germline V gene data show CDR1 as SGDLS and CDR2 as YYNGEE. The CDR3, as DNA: TGTGCCAGCAGCGCTCGGGACCACCGAAACACTGAAGCTTTCTTT. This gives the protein CASSARDHRNTEAFF.

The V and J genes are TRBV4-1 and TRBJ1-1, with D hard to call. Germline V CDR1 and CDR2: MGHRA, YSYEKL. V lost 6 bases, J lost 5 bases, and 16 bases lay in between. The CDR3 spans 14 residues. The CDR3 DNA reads TGCGCCAGCAGGGGTTTATACAGACGGACTGAAGCTTTCTTT. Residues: CASRGLYRRTEAFF.

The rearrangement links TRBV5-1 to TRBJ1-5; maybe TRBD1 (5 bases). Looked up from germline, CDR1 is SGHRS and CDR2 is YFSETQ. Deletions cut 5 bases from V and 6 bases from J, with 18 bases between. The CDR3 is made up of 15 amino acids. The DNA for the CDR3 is TGCGCCAGCAGTCTGGGGTCTCCAGGGTCTCAGCCCCAGCATTTT. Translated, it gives CASSLGSPGSQPQHF.

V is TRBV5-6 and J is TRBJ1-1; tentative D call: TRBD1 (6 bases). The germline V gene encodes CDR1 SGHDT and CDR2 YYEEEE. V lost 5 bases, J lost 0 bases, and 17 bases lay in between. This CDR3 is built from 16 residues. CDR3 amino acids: CASSWGHGGMNTEAFF. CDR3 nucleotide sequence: TGTGCCAGCAGTTGGGGACACGGAGGTATGAACACTGAAGCTTTCTTT.

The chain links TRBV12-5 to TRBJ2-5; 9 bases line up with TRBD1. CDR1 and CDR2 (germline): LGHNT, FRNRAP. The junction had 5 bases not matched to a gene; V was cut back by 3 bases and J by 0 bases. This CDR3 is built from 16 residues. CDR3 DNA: TGTGCTAGTGGTTTAGGGGACAGGGTGTACCAAGAGACCCAGTACTTC. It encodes CASGLGDRVYQETQYF.